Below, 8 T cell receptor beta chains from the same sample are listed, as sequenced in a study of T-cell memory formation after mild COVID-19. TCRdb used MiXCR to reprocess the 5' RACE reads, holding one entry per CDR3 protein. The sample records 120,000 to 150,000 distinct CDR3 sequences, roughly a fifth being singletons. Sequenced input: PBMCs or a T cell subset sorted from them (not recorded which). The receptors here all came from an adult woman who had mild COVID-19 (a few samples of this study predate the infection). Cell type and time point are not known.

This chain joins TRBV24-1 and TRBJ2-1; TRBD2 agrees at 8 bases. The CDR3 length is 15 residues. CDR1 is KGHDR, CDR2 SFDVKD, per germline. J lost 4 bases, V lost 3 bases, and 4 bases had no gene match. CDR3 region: CATSDISGRYNEQFF. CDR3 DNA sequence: TGTGCCACCAGTGATATAAGCGGGAGATACAATGAGCAGTTCTTC.

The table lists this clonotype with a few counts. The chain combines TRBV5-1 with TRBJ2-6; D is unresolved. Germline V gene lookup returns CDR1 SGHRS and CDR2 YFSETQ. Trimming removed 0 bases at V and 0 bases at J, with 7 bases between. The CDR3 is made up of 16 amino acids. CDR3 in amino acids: CASSLGDISGANVLTF. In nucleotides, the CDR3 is TGCGCCAGCAGCTTGGGAGACATCTCTGGGGCCAACGTCCTGACTTTC.

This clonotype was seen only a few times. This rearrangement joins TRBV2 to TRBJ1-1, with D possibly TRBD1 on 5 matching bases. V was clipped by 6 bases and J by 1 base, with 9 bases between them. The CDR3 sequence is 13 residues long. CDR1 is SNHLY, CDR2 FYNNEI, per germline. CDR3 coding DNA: TGTGCCAGCAGAGGGGATCGGAACACTGAAGCTTTCTTT. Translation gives CASRGDRNTEAFF.

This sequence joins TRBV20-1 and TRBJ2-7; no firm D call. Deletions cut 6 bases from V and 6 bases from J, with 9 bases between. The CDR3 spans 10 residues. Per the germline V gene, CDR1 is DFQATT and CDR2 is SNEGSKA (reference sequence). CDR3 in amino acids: CSALNPEQYF. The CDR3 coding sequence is TGCAGTGCCCTCAACCCCGAGCAGTACTTC.

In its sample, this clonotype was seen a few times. The CDR3 loop reads CASSPGQGVWSTDTQYF. The CDR3 DNA sequence: TGCGCCAGCAGTCCCGGACAGGGGGTATGGAGCACAGATACGCAGTATTTT. This sequence joins TRBV5-1 and TRBJ2-3; TRBD1 matches at 10 bases. The CDR3 has 17 residues. Germline-derived CDR1 and CDR2 are SGHRS and YFSETQ. J gave up 0 bases and V 5 bases, and 9 bases lay outside the gene matches.

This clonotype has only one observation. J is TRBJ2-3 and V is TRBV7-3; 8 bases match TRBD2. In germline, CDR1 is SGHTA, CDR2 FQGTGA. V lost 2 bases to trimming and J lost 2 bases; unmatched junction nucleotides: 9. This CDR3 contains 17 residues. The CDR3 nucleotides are TGTGCCAGCAGCTTAGGCCTAGCGGGCGCCTTCACAGATACGCAGTATTTT. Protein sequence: CASSLGLAGAFTDTQYF.

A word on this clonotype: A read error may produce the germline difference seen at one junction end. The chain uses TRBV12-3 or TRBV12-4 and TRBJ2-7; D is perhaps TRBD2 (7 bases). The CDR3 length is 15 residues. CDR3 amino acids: CASSLAPGGPGEQYF. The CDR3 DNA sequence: TGTGCCAGCAGTCTAGCCCCCGGGGGGCCTGGGGAGCAGTACTTC.

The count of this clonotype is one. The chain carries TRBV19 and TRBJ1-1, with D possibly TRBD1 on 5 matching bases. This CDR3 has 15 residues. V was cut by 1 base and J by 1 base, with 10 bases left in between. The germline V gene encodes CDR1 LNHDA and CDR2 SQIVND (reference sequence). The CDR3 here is CASSIGGLTNTEAFF. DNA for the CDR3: TGTGCCAGTAGTATAGGGGGACTGACGAACACTGAAGCTTTCTTT.